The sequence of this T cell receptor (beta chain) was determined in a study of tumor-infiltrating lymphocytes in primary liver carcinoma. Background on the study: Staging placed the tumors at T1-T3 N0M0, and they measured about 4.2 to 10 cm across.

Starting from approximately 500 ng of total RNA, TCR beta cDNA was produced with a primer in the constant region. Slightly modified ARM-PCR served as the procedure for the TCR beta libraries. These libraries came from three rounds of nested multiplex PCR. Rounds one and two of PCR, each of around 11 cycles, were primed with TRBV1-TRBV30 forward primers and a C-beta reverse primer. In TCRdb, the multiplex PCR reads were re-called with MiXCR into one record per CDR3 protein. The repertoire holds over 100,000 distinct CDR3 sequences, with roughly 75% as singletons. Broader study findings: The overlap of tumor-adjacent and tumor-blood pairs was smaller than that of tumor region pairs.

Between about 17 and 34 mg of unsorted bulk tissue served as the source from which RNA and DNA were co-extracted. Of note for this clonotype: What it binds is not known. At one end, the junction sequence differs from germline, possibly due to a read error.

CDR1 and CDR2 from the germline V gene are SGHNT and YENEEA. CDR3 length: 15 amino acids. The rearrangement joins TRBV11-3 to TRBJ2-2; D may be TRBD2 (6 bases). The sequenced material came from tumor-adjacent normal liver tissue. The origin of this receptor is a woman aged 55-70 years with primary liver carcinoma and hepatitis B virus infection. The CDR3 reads CASSGRQWLTGELFF. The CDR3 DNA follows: TGTGCCAGTAGCGGTAGGCAGTGGTTGACCGGGGAGCTATTTTTC. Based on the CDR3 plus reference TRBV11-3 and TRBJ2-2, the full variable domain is EAGVVQSPRYKIIEKKQPVAFWCNPISGHNTLYWYLQNLGQGPELLIRYENEEAVDDSQLPKDRFSAERLKGVDSTLKIQPAELGDSAVYLCASSGRQWLTGELFFGEGSRLTVL.